Described below is a single T cell receptor (beta chain) sequence and its context. Germline CDR1 reads SEHNR; CDR2 reads FQNEAQ (reference sequence). The CDR3 runs 14 residues. V lost 5 bases, J lost 5 bases, and 7 bases stayed unmatched. The data originate from a study of T cell responses to AZD1222 COVID-19 vaccine. The protocol was immunoSEQ multiplex PCR, while the TCRdb copy is restricted to in-frame clones and leaves out a portion. The sample has around 130,000 clones, over 90% seen once. The specimen was peripheral blood, collected on day 0 of AZD1222 vaccination. The V call is TRBV7-9, the J call TRBJ1-1; TRBD1 matches at 8 bases. The sequence came from an adult in good health. The chain's CDR3 is CASSHHRGGTEAFF. The CDR3 DNA follows: TGTGCCAGCAGCCACCACAGGGGGGGGACTGAAGCTTTCTTT.